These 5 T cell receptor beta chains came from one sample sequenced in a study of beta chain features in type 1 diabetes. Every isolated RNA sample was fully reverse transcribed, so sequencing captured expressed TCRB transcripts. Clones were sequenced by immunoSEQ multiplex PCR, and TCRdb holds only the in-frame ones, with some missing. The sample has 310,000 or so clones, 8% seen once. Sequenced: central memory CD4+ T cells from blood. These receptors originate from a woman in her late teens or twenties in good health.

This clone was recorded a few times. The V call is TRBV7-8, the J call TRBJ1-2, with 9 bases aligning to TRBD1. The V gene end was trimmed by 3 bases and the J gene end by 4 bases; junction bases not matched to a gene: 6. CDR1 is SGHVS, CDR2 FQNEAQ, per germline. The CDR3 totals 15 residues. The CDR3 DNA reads TGTGCCAGCAGCTTTGGACAGGGGATCACCTATGGCTACACCTTC. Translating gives CASSFGQGITYGYTF.

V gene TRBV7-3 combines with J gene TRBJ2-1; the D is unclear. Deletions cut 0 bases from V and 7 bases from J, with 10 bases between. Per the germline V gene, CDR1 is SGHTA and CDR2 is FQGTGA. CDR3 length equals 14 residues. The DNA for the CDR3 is TGTGCCAGCAGCTTAACTTATAGGGCTAATGAGCAGTTCTTC. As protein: CASSLTYRANEQFF.

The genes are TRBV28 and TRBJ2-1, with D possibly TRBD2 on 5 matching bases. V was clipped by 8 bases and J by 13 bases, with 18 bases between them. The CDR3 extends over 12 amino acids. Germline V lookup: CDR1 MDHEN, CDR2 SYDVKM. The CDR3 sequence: CASGAAWVLQFF. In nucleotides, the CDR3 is TGTGCCAGCGGAGCGGCTTGGGTTTTACAGTTCTTC.

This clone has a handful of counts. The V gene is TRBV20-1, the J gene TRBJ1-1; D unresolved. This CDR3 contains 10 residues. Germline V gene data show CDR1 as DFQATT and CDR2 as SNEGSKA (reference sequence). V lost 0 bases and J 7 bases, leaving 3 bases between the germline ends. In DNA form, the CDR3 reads TGCAGTGCTAGAGAGAATGAAGCTTTCTTT. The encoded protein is CSARENEAFF.

The CDR3: CASLSRTATGELFF. The CDR3 bases are TGTGCCAGCTTGTCGCGGACGGCCACCGGGGAGCTGTTTTTT. The chain uses TRBV28 and TRBJ2-2, with D uncertain. V was shortened by 8 bases and J by 4 bases, with 14 bases between the two germline ends. In germline, CDR1 is MDHEN, CDR2 SYDVKM. The CDR3 has 14 residues.